The 21 T cell receptor beta chains below come from one sample, sequenced in a study of OX40 agonist ivuxolimab in advanced cancers. The protocol was immunoSEQ multiplex PCR, while the TCRdb copy is restricted to in-frame clones and leaves out a portion. The table lists around 46,000 clones, about 89% of them singletons, with less than 15% in the top ten. Source: CD4+ or CD8+ T cells sorted from blood, taken in a trial of the OX40 agonist ivuxolimab. These receptors were collected from an adult with an advanced solid tumor such as melanoma, head and neck, liver or kidney cancer.

The chain links TRBV7-6 to TRBJ2-5; D may be TRBD1 (6 bases). Trimming took 2 bases from V and 1 from J, leaving 23 bases between them. CDR1 and CDR2 (germline): SGHVS, FNYEAQ. The CDR3 has 19 residues. The CDR3 protein is CASSLPSRPFRGGQETQYF. DNA for the CDR3: TGTGCCAGCAGCTTACCCTCACGTCCGTTCAGGGGTGGCCAAGAGACCCAGTACTTC.

Here the CDR3 reads CASSPLHTGELFF. The CDR3, as DNA: TGCGCCAGCAGTCCTCTTCACACCGGGGAGCTGTTTTTT. The chain employs TRBV10-1 and TRBJ2-2; no definite D call. V was pared by 5 bases and J by 3 bases, with 7 bases between. Per the germline V gene, CDR1 is WNHNN and CDR2 is SYGVQD (reference sequence). The CDR3 length is 13 residues.

In the case of this clone: A much larger clone differs from this one at a single base, so this may be a read error. The V and J genes are TRBV5-6 and TRBJ2-7; weak D call: TRBD1 (6 bases). The CDR3 runs to 14 residues. Germline assignment: CDR1 SGHDT and CDR2 YYEEEE. CDR3 nucleotides: TGTGCCAGCATCCTGACAGGAAACCTCTACGAGCAGTGCTTC. It translates to CASILTGNLYEQCF.

The V and J genes are TRBV14 and TRBJ1-1; 7 positions agree with TRBD1. The CDR3 extends over 12 amino acids. CDR1 and CDR2 (germline): SGHDN, FVKESK. With 2 bases clipped from V and 11 bases from J, the junction kept 5 bases outside the gene matches. The CDR3 loop reads CASSQTGAGAFF. The CDR3 nucleotides are TGTGCCAGCAGCCAAACAGGGGCCGGCGCTTTCTTT.

V usage is TRBV5-1 and J usage is TRBJ1-2; TRBD1 aligns across 7 bases. This CDR3 comprises 14 residues. J was trimmed by 3 bases and V by 4 bases; bases with no gene match: 6. Germline CDR1 SGHRS, CDR2 YFSETQ. The CDR3 nucleotides read TGCGCCAGCAGCCTGACAGGGAGGGACTATGGCTACACCTTC. Translated: CASSLTGRDYGYTF.

This chain uses TRBV6-5 with TRBJ2-1; the D gene is possibly TRBD2 (7 bases). V lost 6 bases, J lost 8 bases, and 20 bases lay in between. The germline gives CDR1 MNHEY, CDR2 SVGAGI. The length of the CDR3 is 15 residues. CDR3 protein: CASRLVGGPFHEQFF. The CDR3 DNA reads as TGTGCCAGCAGGCTAGTGGGGGGGCCCTTCCATGAGCAGTTCTTC.

The chain combines TRBV11-1 with TRBJ1-2; 11 bases align to TRBD1. With V trimmed by 5 bases and J by 5 bases, 7 bases remained unmatched. Per the germline V gene, CDR1 is SGHAT and CDR2 is FQDESV (reference sequence). This CDR3 spans 15 amino acids. For the CDR3, the DNA is TGTGCCAGCAGCCCAACCGGGACAGGGGGTTATGGCTACACCTTC. This gives the protein CASSPTGTGGYGYTF.

V usage is TRBV6-1 and J usage is TRBJ2-7, with D unclear. Germline CDR1 reads MNHNS; CDR2 reads SASEGT. This CDR3 has 13 amino acids. Trimming cost V 9 bases and J 0 bases, with 12 bases left between them. In DNA, the CDR3 is TGTGCCAGTAGAGCCGAGAGCTCCTACGAGCAGTACTTC. Protein sequence: CASRAESSYEQYF.

V gene TRBV5-1 combines with J gene TRBJ1-1; no clear D gene. Germline CDR1 is SGHRS and CDR2 is YFSETQ. With 5 bases removed from V and 3 bases from J, the gap between germline ends came to 11 bases. The CDR3 length is 13 residues. The CDR3 spells CASSGVGYTEAFF. Here the CDR3 DNA reads TGCGCCAGCAGTGGGGTGGGGTACACTGAAGCTTTCTTT.

The chain carries TRBV7-8 and TRBJ2-3; TRBD1 aligns across 9 bases. CDR3 length: 16 amino acids. The V gene end was trimmed by 3 bases and the J gene end by 4 bases; junction bases not matched to a gene: 8. Germline V gene sequence: CDR1 SGHVS, CDR2 FQNEAQ. The CDR3 region is CASSFWTGAGADTQYF. CDR3 sequence (DNA): TGTGCCAGCAGCTTCTGGACAGGGGCAGGGGCAGATACGCAGTATTTT.

The V gene is TRBV10-3, the J gene TRBJ1-1; D ambiguous. With 3 bases removed from V and 4 bases from J, the gap between germline ends came to 15 bases. This CDR3 has 15 amino acids. The germline V gene encodes CDR1 ENHRY and CDR2 SYGVKD. CDR3 sequence reads: CAISEVGLGGTEAFF. CDR3 in DNA: TGTGCCATCAGTGAAGTCGGGCTAGGTGGCACTGAAGCTTTCTTT.

The chain couples TRBV19 to TRBJ2-4; D is undetermined. The germline V and J ends were trimmed by 7 bases and 0 bases, with 7 bases remaining between them. The CDR3 has 13 residues. The germline V gene has CDR1 LNHDA and CDR2 SQIVND (reference sequence). CDR3 nucleotides: TGTGCCAGTATGGGTATAGCCAAAAACATTCAGTACTTC. Protein sequence: CASMGIAKNIQYF.

The chain couples TRBV7-3 to TRBJ2-3, with 9 positions matching TRBD1. The CDR3 is 15 amino acids. The ends lost 4 bases at V and 1 base at J; junction bases unmatched: 3. In germline, CDR1 is SGHTA, CDR2 FQGTGA. The CDR3 DNA follows: TGTGCCAGCAGCTCGGGGGACAGGGGCACAGATACGCAGTATTTT. As protein: CASSSGDRGTDTQYF. Looking up the rest from reference TRBV7-3 and TRBJ2-3 gives the full variable domain: GAGVSQTPSNKVTEKGKYVELRCDPISGHTALYWYRQSLGQGPEFLIYFQGTGAADDSGLPNDRFFAVRPEGSVSTLKIQRTERGDSAVYLCASSSGDRGTDTQYFGPGTRLTVL.

The chain carries TRBV6-5 and TRBJ1-2; TRBD1 is a possible D gene (6 bases). The CDR3 consists of 15 residues. Trimming pared 4 bases from V and 2 bases from J, leaving 14 bases between. Germline CDR1 is MNHEY and CDR2 is SVGAGI. The CDR3 nucleotides read TGTGCCAGCAGTTGGGGAGGAGGGGGAAACTATGGCTACACCTTC. Amino acid sequence: CASSWGGGGNYGYTF.

The chain joins TRBV27 to TRBJ1-1; TRBD1 aligns across 8 bases. The CDR3 loop spans 14 amino acids. Germline V gives CDR1 MNHEY, CDR2 SMNVEV (reference sequence). Losses at the gene ends were 6 bases for V and 0 bases for J; bases not matched to a gene: 3. The CDR3 reads CASRTGVVNTEAFF. CDR3 bases: TGTGCCAGCAGGACAGGGGTCGTGAACACTGAAGCTTTCTTT.

This chain connects TRBV19 to TRBJ2-3; D not resolved. Germline V gene data show CDR1 as LNHDA and CDR2 as SQIVND (reference sequence). The CDR3 has 16 residues. V was cut by 3 bases and J by 2 bases, with 15 bases left in between. The CDR3 is CASSMEQSIYTDTQYF. CDR3 DNA sequence: TGTGCCAGTAGTATGGAACAGTCCATATACACAGATACGCAGTATTTT.

The CDR3 DNA reads TGTGCCAGCAGCCCTCGGGGAAACTACAATGAGCAGTTCTTC. Translated, it gives CASSPRGNYNEQFF. V and J are TRBV11-1 and TRBJ2-1, with TRBD2 as a possible D gene (5 bases). CDR1 and CDR2 from the germline V gene are SGHAT and FQDESV (reference sequence). CDR3 length equals 14 residues. The ends were cut back, 5 bases at V and 3 bases at J, with 11 bases in the middle.

This clone was found a few times. V and J are TRBV6-6 and TRBJ2-7, with D tentatively TRBD1 (5 bases). Trimming pared 6 bases from V and 4 bases from J, leaving 10 bases between. Germline CDR1 is MNHNY and CDR2 is SVGAGI (reference sequence). The CDR3 is 12 residues long. This CDR3 is CASRQTVYEQYF. CDR3 sequence (DNA): TGTGCCAGCAGGCAGACAGTTTACGAGCAGTACTTC.

The gene calls are TRBV19 and TRBJ1-1; maybe TRBD1 (5 bases). The CDR3 totals 13 residues. Trimming removed 5 bases from V and 3 bases from J, with 10 bases in between. CDR1 is LNHDA, CDR2 SQIVND, per germline (reference sequence). CDR3 coding DNA: TGTGCCAGTAGTGCAAGGGGTGACACTGAAGCTTTCTTT. It is translated as CASSARGDTEAFF.

The chain has TRBV27 and TRBJ2-1; D might be TRBD2 (6 bases). This CDR3 has 16 amino acids. Trimming removed 5 bases at V and 5 bases at J, with 19 bases between. From germline, CDR1 is MNHEY and CDR2 SMNVEV (reference sequence). The chain's CDR3 is CASSLLTSGGNNEQFF. In nucleotides, the CDR3 is TGTGCCAGCAGTCTGCTGACTAGTGGGGGGAACAATGAGCAGTTCTTC.

On this clone itself: Other DNA variants within this sample encode the same CDR3. This chain links TRBV6-5 with TRBJ2-5; D is tentatively TRBD1 or TRBD2 (5 bases each). CDR3 length: 13 amino acids. V lost 0 bases and J 9 bases, leaving 11 bases between the germline ends. Germline V gene data show CDR1 as MNHEY and CDR2 as SVGAGI. The CDR3 DNA reads as TGTGCCAGCAGTTACTCTGGGGGTCGGGCCCAGTACTTC. Its protein product is CASSYSGGRAQYF.